Listed below are T cell receptor beta chains from one sample, sequenced in a study of regulatory T cells in long-lasting Graves disease. Via MiXCR, TCRdb re-called the multiplex PCR reads, giving one row per CDR3 protein. This table has around 450,000 distinct CDR3 sequences, under 20% appearing once. This sample was also put to use in a study of T cells in Graves' hyperthyroidism and ophthalmopathy.

The sample here was peripheral blood mononuclear cells (PBMCs), taken at new diagnosis, from a patient treated with antithyroid drugs. The source of these receptors is a man aged 35 to 55 with Graves disease. Both conserved end residues are part of each CDR3. Each record gives: J gene, clone size, V gene, D gene, CDR3 DNA, CDR3 protein. A D gene is named only where the DNA matches it firmly. Not every row has a clone size; where given, it reads once, few, many or a size class.

TRBJ2-3	many	TRBV5-6	TRBD2	TGTGCCAGCGGTCGACTAGCGGGTGGAGATACGCAGTATTTT	CASGRLAGGDTQYF
TRBJ2-7	many	TRBV7-9	-	TGTGCCAGCAGCTTAGCGTCGGCCTCATCGATGCAGCAGTACTTC	CASSLASASSMQQYF
TRBJ2-7	many	TRBV7-9	TRBD2	TGTGCCAGCAGCACCCTAGCGGGAAAGGGGTCTACCTACGAGCAGTACTTC	CASSTLAGKGSTYEQYF
TRBJ1-1	few	TRBV4-2	-	TGTGCCAGCAGCTTATGGGGGCAATACACTGAAGCTTTCTTT	CASSLWGQYTEAFF
TRBJ1-1	-	TRBV20-1	-	TGCAGTGTTAGAGATTCAGGCCCTAACACTGAAGCTTTCTTT	CSVRDSGPNTEAFF
TRBJ1-4	few	TRBV7-3	TRBD1	TGTGCCACCCAAACAGGGGGCTTTTTT	CATQTGGFF
TRBJ2-4	many	TRBV28	TRBD2	TGTGCCAGCGCTCAAACCCTAGCGGGATTTGACATTCAGTACTTC	CASAQTLAGFDIQYF
TRBJ2-3	-	TRBV9	-	TGTGCCAGCAGCGTAGAAGGTAGAGCCACAGATACGCAGTATTTT	CASSVEGRATDTQYF
TRBJ2-1	many	TRBV6-1	-	TGTGCCAGCAGGCCCTGGGGGGCCTACAATGAGCAGTTCTTC	CASRPWGAYNEQFF
TRBJ2-3	many	TRBV29-1	TRBD2	TGCAGCAAGCGGGACAGCACAGATACGCAGTATTTT	CSKRDSTDTQYF
TRBJ1-1	many	TRBV11-1	-	TGTGCCAGCAGCACTAAACCCCCGACAGGCCTGGGGAACACTGAAGCTTTCTTT	CASSTKPPTGLGNTEAFF
TRBJ2-3	many	TRBV6-2/TRBV6-3	TRBD2	TGTGCCAGCAGTTTAAGAGCGGGAGGGGTTGCAGATACGCAGTATTTT	CASSLRAGGVADTQYF
TRBJ2-7	many	TRBV6-5	-	TGTGCCAGCAGTTACTCGGAGGGTTCCTACGAGCAGTACTTC	CASSYSEGSYEQYF
TRBJ2-1	many	TRBV18	TRBD2	TGTGCCAGCTCACTAAGGACCCCACTAGCGGACCTCCATGAGCAGTTCTTC	CASSLRTPLADLHEQFF
TRBJ1-6	-	TRBV28	-	TGTGCCAGCAGTTTATCCTCGGCTTATTTGGGTCCCCTCCACTTT	CASSLSSAYLGPLHF
TRBJ2-3	many	TRBV28	-	TGTGCCAGCAGTTTACCCCGCTCGGGTATGACAGATACGCAGTATTTT	CASSLPRSGMTDTQYF
TRBJ2-1	many	TRBV28	TRBD1	TGTGCCAGCAGTTTACTTGGACAGGGGGCTGGGTTGAATGAGCAGTTCTTC	CASSLLGQGAGLNEQFF
TRBJ2-3	many	TRBV5-1	-	TGCGCCAGCAGCTTGGAGGGTAACACAGATACGCAGTATTTT	CASSLEGNTDTQYF
TRBJ1-5	many	TRBV28	-	TGTGCCAGCAGTTTACGGATCCATAGCAATCAGCCCCAGCATTTT	CASSLRIHSNQPQHF
TRBJ2-7	-	TRBV9	-	TGTGCCAGCAGCGTGGGCGGGAAACTCTCCTACGAGCAGTACTTC	CASSVGGKLSYEQYF
TRBJ1-5	many	TRBV28	-	TGTGCCAGCAGACCTGACAGGTTTAGCAATCAGCCCCAGCATTTT	CASRPDRFSNQPQHF
TRBJ1-1	-	TRBV30	-	TGTGCCGGGATTCGGGCCGGAGGCACTGAAGCTTTCTTT	CAGIRAGGTEAFF
TRBJ1-3	many	TRBV11-3	-	TGTGCCAGTGCCAGGGCCAATGGAAACACCATATATTTT	CASARANGNTIYF
TRBJ2-1	-	TRBV7-9	-	TGTGCCAGCAGCTTAGCCAACTGGTACTACAATGAGCAGTTCTTC	CASSLANWYYNEQFF
TRBJ1-2	many	TRBV20-1	TRBD1	TGCAGTGCTAGCTGGGACAGGCGTGTAGGCTACACCTTC	CSASWDRRVGYTF
TRBJ2-1	many	TRBV29-1	TRBD2	TGCAGCGTTGCCGGGACTAGCGCCCCAGGAGATTCCTACAATGAGCAGTTCTTC	CSVAGTSAPGDSYNEQFF
TRBJ2-7	many	TRBV5-8	-	TGTGCCAGCAGCCCACCCGGCGAGCAGTACTTC	CASSPPGEQYF
TRBJ2-1	many	TRBV13	-	TGTGCCAGCAGCACCCGACCCAACCGGGCCATAGGGGGGGATGAGCAGTTCTTC	CASSTRPNRAIGGDEQFF
TRBJ2-2	few	TRBV6-1	TRBD2	TGTGCCAGCAGATTATCTAGCGGGAGGGAGACCGGGGAGCTGTTTTTT	CASRLSSGRETGELFF
TRBJ1-2	-	TRBV19	TRBD1	TGTGCCAGTAGTATGGGACAGGGAACAGGCTATGGCTACACCTTC	CASSMGQGTGYGYTF
TRBJ2-2	-	TRBV10-1	TRBD2	TGCGCCTCCCAGCGGGACAACACCGGGGAGCTGTTTTTT	CASQRDNTGELFF
TRBJ2-7	few	TRBV20-1	-	TGCAGTGCTAAGAGCGGTGGCTACGAGCAGTACTTC	CSAKSGGYEQYF
TRBJ1-5	-	TRBV6-1	TRBD1	TGTGCCAGCAGTGTGGACAGGGGGGCCAATCAGCCCCAGCATTTT	CASSVDRGANQPQHF
TRBJ1-5	many	TRBV20-1	-	TGCAGTGCTAGAGGACAGGCTGGGCAGCCCCAGCATTTT	CSARGQAGQPQHF
TRBJ1-5	many	TRBV30	-	TGTGCCTGGAGTATCGGGGGCAATCAGCCCCAGCATTTT	CAWSIGGNQPQHF
TRBJ2-2	-	TRBV24-1	-	TGTGCCACGCAGACACCGGGTAATACCGGGGAGCTGTTTTTT	CATQTPGNTGELFF
TRBJ1-1	many	TRBV27	-	TGTGCCAGCAGTTTACTCAGGGTAGGGAACACTGAAGCTTTCTTT	CASSLLRVGNTEAFF
TRBJ2-7	many	TRBV7-9	-	TGTGCCAGCAGCTCCCCGCGCGGGAACTACGAGCAGTACTTC	CASSSPRGNYEQYF
TRBJ2-7	-	TRBV28	TRBD2	TGTGCCAGCAGTTTAACCCAAGGGACTAGCGGCTACGAGCAGTACTTC	CASSLTQGTSGYEQYF
TRBJ2-1	-	TRBV7-9	-	TGTGCCAGCAGCCCCATTGGCGGAGTGGCCTACAATGAGCAGTTCTTC	CASSPIGGVAYNEQFF
TRBJ1-5	many	TRBV2	-	TGTGCCAGCAGGAAGGAGACGGGTCCAAAGCATCAGCCCCAGCATTTT	CASRKETGPKHQPQHF
TRBJ1-1	-	TRBV20-1	-	TGCAGTGCTGCGCGAAACACTGAAGCTTTCTTT	CSAARNTEAFF